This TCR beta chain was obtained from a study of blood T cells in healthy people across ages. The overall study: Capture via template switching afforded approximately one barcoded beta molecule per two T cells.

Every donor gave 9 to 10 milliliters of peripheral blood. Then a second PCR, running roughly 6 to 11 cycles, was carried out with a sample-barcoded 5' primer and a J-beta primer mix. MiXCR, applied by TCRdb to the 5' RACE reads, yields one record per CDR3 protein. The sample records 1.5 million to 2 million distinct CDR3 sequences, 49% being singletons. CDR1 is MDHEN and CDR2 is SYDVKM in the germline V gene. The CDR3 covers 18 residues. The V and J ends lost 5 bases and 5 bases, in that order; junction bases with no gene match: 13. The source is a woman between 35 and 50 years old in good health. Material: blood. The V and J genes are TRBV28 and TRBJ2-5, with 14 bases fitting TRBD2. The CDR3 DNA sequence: TGTGCCAGCAGTAGCATGGGACTAGCGGGGGACGGATTGGAGACCCAGTACTTC. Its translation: CASSSMGLAGDGLETQYF.